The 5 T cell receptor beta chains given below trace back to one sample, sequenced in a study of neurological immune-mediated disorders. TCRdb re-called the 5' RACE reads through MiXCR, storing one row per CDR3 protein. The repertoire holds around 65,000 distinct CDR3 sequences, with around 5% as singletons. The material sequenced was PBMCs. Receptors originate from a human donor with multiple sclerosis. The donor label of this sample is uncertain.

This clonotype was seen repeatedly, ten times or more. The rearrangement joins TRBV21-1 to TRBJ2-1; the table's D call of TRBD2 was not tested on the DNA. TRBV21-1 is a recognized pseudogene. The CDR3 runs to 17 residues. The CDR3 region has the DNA TGTGCCAGCAGCAAAGGGGCCGAGAGGAGCTCCTACAATGAGCAGTTCTTC. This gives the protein CASSKGAERSSYNEQFF.

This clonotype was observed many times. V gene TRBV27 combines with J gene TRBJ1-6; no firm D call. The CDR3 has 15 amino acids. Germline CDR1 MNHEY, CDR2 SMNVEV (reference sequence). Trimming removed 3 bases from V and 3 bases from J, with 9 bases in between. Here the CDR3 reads CASSLDGFYNSPLHF. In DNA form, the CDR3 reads TGTGCCAGCAGTTTGGACGGATTCTATAATTCACCCCTCCACTTT.

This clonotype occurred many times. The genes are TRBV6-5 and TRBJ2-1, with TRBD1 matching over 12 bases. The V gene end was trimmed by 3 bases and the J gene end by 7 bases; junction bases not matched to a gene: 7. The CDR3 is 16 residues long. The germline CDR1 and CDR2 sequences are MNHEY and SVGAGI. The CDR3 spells CASSYSGTGGLNEQFF. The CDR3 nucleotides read TGTGCCAGCAGTTATTCCGGGACAGGGGGCCTGAATGAGCAGTTCTTC.

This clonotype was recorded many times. The CDR3, as DNA: TGCAGTGTTGAGGGGCGTCAATACAATGAGCAGTTCTTC. This sequence encodes CSVEGRQYNEQFF. This chain connects TRBV20-1 to TRBJ2-1; the D call may be TRBD1 or TRBD2 (5 bases each). The CDR3 spans 13 residues. Germline V gives CDR1 DFQATT, CDR2 SNEGSKA (reference sequence). Trimming took 7 bases from V and 4 from J, leaving 14 bases between them.

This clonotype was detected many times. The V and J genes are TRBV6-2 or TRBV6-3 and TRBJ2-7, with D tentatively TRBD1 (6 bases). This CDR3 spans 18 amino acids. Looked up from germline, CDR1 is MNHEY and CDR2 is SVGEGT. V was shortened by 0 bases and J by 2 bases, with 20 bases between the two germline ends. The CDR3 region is CASSYSQYRTAMPYEQYF. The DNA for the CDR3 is TGTGCCAGCAGTTACTCACAATATCGGACAGCCATGCCCTACGAGCAGTACTTC.